Described below is a single TCR beta chain sequence and its context. The antigen is unknown. Looked up from germline, CDR1 is SGHRS and CDR2 is YFSETQ. This CDR3 has 16 residues. V was clipped by 0 bases and J by 4 bases, with 15 bases between them. This sample stems from a study of response to subunit inactivated influenza vaccine. Findings of the study overall: Authors suggested seasonal influenza vaccinations each recruit few new T cells.

From the RT-PCR reads, TCRdb called clonotypes with MiXCR, one entry per CDR3 protein. Here the sample spans 800,000 to 1,000,000 distinct CDR3 sequences, around 21% being singletons. The chain has TRBV5-1 and TRBJ2-3, with D possibly TRBD1 on 5 matching bases. Sequencing used PBMCs from blood, obtained more than 4 days after vaccination. This TCR was sampled from a man aged 50 to 59 who received an inactivated influenza vaccine. The CDR3 DNA reads TGCGCCAGCAGCTTGGGGTGGACACGCCTCTCAGATACGCAGTATTTT. Protein sequence: CASSLGWTRLSDTQYF.